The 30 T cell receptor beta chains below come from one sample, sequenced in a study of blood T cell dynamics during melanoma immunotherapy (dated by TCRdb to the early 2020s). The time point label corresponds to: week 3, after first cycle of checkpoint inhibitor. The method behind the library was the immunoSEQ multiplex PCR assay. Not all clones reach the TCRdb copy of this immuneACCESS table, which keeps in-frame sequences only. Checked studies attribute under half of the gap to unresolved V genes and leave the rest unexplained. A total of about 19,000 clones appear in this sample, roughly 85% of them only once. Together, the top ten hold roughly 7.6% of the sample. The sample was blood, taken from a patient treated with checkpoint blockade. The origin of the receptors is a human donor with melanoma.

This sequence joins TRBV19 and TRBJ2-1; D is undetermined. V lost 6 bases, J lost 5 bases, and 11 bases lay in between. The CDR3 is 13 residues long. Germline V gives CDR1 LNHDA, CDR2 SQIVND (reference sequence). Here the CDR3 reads CASSLTENNEQFF. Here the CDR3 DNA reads TGTGCCAGTAGCTTAACGGAGAACAATGAGCAGTTCTTC.

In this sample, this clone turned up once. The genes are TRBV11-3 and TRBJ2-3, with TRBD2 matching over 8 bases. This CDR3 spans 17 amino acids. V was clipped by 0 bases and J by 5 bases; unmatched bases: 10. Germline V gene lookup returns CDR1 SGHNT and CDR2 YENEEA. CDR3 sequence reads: CASSLEGAGDVGDTQYF. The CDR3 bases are TGTGCCAGCAGCTTAGAAGGAGCGGGAGATGTCGGAGATACGCAGTATTTT.

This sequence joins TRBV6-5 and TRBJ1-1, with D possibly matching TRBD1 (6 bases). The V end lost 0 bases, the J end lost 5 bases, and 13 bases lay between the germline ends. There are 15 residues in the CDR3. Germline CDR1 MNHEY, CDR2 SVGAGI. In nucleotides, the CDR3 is TGTGCCAGCAGTTACTCTTGGGGGCGAGCGACTGAAGCTTTCTTT. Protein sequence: CASSYSWGRATEAFF.

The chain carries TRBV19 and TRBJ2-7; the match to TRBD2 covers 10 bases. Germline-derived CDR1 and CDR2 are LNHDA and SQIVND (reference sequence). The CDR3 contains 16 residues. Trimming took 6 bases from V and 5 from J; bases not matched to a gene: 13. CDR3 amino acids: CASSRVIAGGLDEQYF. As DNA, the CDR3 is TGTGCCAGTAGCCGGGTGATAGCGGGAGGATTGGACGAGCAGTACTTC.

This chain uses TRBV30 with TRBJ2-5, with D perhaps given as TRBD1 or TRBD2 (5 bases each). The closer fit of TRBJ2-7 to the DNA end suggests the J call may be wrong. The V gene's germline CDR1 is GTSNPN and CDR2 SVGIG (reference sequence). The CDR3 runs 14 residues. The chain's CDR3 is CAWSAGTRAYEQYF. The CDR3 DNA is TGTGCCTGGAGCGCCGGGACCCGTGCATACGAGCAGTACTTC.

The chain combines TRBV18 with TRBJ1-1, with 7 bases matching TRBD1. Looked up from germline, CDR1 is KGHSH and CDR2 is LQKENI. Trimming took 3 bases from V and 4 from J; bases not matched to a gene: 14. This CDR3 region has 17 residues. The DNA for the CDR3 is TGTGCCAGCTCACCCACCGCCGATACAGGGGAGGGCACTGAAGCTTTCTTT. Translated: CASSPTADTGEGTEAFF.

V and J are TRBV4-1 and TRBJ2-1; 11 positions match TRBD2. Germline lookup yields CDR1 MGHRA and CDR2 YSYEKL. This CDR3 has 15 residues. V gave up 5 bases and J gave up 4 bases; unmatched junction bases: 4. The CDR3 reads CASSDRTSGYNEQFF. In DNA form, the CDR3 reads TGCGCCAGCAGCGATCGGACTAGCGGGTACAATGAGCAGTTCTTC.

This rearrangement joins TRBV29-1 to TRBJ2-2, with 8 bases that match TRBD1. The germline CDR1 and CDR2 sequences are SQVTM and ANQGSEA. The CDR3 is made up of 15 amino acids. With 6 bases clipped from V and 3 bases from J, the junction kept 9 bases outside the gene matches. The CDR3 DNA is TGCAGCGTCCGCGCCGAGACAGGGGACACCGGGGAGCTGTTTTTT. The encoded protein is CSVRAETGDTGELFF.

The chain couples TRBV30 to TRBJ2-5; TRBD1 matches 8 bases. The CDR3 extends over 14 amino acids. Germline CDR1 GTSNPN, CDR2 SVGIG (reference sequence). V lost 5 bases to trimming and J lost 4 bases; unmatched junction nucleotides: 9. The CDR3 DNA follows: TGTGCCTGGGAGAGGACAGGGTTAGGAGAGACCCAGTACTTC. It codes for CAWERTGLGETQYF.

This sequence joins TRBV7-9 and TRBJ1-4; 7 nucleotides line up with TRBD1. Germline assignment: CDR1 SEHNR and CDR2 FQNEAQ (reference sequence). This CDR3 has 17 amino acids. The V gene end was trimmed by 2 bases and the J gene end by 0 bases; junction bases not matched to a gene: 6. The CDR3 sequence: CASSLLTGRPTNEKLFF. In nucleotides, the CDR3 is TGTGCCAGCAGCTTACTGACAGGGAGACCAACTAATGAAAAACTGTTTTTT.

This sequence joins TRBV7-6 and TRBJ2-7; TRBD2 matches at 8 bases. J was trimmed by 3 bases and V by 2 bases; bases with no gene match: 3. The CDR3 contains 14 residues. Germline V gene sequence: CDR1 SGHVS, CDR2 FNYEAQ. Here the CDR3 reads CASSLRRGDYEQYF. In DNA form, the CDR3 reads TGTGCCAGCAGCTTAAGGCGGGGGGACTACGAGCAGTACTTC.

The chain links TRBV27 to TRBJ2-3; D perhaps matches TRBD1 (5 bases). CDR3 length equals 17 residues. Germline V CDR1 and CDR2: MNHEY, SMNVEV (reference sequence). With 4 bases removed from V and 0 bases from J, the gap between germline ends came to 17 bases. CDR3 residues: CASSWGGSFGSTDTQYF. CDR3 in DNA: TGTGCCAGCAGTTGGGGCGGTTCGTTTGGGAGCACAGATACGCAGTATTTT.

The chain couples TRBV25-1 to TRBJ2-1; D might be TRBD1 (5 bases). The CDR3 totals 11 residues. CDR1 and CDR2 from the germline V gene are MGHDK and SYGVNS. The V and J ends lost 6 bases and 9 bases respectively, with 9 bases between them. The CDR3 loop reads CASRATVEQFF. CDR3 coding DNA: TGTGCCAGCAGGGCGACAGTTGAGCAGTTCTTC.

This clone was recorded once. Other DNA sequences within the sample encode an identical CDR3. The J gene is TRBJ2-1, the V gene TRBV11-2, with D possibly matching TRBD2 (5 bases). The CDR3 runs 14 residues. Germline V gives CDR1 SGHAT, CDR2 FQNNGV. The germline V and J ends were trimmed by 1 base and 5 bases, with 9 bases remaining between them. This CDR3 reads CASSLAGRHNEQFF. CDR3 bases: TGTGCCAGCAGCTTAGCGGGAAGACACAATGAGCAGTTCTTC.

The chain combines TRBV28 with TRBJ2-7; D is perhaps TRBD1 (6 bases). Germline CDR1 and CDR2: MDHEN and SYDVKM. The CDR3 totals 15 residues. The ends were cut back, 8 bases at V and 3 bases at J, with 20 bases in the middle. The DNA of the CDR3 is TGTGCCAGCCGGATTGTGGACAGCCCTGTCTACGAGCAGTACTTC. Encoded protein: CASRIVDSPVYEQYF. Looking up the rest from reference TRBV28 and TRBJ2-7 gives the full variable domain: DVKVTQSSRYLVKRTGEKVFLECVQDMDHENMFWYRQDPGLGLRLIYFSYDVKMKEKGDIPEGYSVSREKKERFSLILESASTNQTSMYLCASRIVDSPVYEQYFGPGTRLTVT.

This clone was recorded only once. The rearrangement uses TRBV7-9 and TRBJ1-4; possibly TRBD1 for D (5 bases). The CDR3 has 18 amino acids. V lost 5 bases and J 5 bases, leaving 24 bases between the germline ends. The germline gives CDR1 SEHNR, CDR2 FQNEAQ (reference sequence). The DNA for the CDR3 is TGTGCCAGCAGCCGCGCTCGTATAACCGGGACGGAGAATGAAAAACTGTTTTTT. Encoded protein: CASSRARITGTENEKLFF.

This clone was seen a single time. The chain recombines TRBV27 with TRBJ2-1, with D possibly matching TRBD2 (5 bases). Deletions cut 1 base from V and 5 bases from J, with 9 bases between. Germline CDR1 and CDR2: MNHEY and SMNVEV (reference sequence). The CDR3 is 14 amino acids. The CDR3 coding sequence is TGTGCCAGCAGTTTATTCGGACTTCACAATGAGCAGTTCTTC. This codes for CASSLFGLHNEQFF.

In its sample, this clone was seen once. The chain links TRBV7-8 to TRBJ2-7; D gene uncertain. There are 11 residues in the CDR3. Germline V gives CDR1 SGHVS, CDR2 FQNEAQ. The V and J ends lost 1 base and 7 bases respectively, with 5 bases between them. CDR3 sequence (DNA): TGTGCCAGCAGCTTAGGGCGAGAGCAGTACTTC. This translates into CASSLGREQYF.

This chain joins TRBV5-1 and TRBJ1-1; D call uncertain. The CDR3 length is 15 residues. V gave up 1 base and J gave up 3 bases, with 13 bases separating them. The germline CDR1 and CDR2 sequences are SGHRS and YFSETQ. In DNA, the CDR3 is TGCGCCAGCAGCTTGATGGCTGCGTCGGACACTGAAGCTTTCTTT. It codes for CASSLMAASDTEAFF. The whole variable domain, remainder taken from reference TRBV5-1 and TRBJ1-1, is KAGVTQTPRYLIKTRGQQVTLSCSPISGHRSVSWYQQTPGQGLQFLFEYFSETQRNKGNFPGRFSGRQFSNSRSEMNVSTLELGDSALYLCASSLMAASDTEAFFGQGTRLTVV.

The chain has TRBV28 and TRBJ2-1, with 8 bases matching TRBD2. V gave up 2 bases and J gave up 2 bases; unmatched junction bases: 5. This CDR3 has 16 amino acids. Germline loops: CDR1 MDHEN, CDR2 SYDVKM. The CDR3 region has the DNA TGTGCCAGCAGTTTAAGAGGCGGGAGGACCTACAATGAGCAGTTCTTC. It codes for CASSLRGGRTYNEQFF.

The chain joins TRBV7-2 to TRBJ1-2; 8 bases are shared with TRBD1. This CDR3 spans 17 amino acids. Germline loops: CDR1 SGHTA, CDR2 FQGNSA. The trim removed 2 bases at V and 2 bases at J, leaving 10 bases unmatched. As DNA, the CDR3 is TGTGCCAGCAGCTTAAGCGGAGGACAGGGAAGAAACTATGGCTACACCTTC. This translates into CASSLSGGQGRNYGYTF.

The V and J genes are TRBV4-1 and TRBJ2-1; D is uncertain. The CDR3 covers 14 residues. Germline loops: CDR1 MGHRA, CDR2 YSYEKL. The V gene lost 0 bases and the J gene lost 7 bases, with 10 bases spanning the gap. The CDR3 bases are TGCGCCAGCAGCCAAGAGGAGAGGATGAATGAGCAGTTCTTC. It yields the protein CASSQEERMNEQFF.

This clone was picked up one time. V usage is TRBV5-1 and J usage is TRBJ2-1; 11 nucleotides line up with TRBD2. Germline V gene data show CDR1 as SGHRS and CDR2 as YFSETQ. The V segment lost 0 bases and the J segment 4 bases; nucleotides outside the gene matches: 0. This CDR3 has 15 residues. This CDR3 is CASSLGLAGYNEQFF. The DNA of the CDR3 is TGCGCCAGCAGCTTGGGACTAGCGGGATACAATGAGCAGTTCTTC.

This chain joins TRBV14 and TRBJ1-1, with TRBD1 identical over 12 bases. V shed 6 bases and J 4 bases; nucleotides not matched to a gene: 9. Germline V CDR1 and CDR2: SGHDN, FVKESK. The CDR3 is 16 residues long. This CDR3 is CASRRAGQGAVTEAFF. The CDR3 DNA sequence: TGTGCCAGCAGAAGAGCGGGACAGGGGGCTGTCACTGAAGCTTTCTTT.

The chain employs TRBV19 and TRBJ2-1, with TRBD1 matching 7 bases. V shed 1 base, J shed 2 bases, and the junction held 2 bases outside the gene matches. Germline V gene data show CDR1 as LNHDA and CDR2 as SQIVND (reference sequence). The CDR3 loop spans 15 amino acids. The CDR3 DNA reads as TGTGCCAGTAGTATAGTACAGGGGCCCTACAATGAGCAGTTCTTC. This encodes CASSIVQGPYNEQFF. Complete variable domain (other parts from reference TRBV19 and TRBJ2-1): DGGITQSPKYLFRKEGQNVTLSCEQNLNHDAMYWYRQDPGQGLRLIYYSQIVNDFQKGDIAEGYSVSREKKESFPLTVTSAQKNPTAFYLCASSIVQGPYNEQFFGPGTRLTVL.

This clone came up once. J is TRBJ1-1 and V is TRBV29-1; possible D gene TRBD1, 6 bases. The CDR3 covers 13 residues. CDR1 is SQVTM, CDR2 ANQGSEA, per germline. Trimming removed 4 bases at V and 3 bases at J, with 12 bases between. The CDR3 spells CSVAGQPHTEAFF. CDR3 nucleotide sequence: TGCAGCGTTGCCGGACAGCCCCACACTGAAGCTTTCTTT.

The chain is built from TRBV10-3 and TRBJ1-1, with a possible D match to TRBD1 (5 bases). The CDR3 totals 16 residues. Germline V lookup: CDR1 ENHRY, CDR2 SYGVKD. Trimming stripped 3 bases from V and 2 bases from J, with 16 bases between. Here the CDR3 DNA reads TGTGCCATCAGTGACAGAACAGGACGACTTAACACTGAAGCTTTCTTT. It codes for CAISDRTGRLNTEAFF.

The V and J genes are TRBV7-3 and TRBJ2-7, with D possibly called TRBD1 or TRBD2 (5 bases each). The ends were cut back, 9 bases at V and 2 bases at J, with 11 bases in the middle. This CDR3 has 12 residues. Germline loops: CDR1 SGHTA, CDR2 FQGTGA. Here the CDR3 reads CARTGLTYEQYF. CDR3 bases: TGTGCCAGAACGGGGCTCACCTACGAGCAGTACTTC.

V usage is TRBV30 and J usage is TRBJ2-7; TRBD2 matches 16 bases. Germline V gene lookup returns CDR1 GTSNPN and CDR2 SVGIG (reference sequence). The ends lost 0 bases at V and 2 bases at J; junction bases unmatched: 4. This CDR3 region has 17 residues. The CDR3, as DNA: TGTGCCTGGAGTGTTGGGGGGACTAGCGGGAGGGCCTACGAGCAGTACTTC. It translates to CAWSVGGTSGRAYEQYF.

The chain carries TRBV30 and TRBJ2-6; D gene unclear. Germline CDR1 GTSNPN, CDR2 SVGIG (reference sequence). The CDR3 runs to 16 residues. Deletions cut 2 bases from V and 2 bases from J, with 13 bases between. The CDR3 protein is CAWSITTDTGANVLTF. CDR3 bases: TGTGCCTGGAGTATCACTACAGATACTGGGGCCAACGTCCTGACTTTC. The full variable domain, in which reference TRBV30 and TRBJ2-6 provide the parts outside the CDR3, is SQTIHQWPATLVQPVGSPLSLECTVEGTSNPNLYWYRQAAGRGLQLLFYSVGIGQISSEVPQNLSASRPQDRQFILSSKKLLLSDSGFYLCAWSITTDTGANVLTFGAGSRLTVL.